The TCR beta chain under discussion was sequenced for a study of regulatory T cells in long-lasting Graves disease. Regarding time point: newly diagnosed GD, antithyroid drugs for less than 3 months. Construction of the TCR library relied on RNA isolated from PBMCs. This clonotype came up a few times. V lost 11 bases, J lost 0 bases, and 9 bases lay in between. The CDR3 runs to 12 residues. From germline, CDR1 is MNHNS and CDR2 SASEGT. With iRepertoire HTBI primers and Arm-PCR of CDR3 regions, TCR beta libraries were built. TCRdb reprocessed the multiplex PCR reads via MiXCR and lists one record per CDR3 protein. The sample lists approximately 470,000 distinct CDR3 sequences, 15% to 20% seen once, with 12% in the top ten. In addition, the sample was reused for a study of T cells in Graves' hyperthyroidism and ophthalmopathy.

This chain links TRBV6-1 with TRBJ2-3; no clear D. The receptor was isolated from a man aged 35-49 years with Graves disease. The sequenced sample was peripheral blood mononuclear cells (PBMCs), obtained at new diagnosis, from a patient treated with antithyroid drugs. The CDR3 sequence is CALATSTDTQYF. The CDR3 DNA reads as TGTGCCCTCGCAACTAGCACAGATACGCAGTATTTT.